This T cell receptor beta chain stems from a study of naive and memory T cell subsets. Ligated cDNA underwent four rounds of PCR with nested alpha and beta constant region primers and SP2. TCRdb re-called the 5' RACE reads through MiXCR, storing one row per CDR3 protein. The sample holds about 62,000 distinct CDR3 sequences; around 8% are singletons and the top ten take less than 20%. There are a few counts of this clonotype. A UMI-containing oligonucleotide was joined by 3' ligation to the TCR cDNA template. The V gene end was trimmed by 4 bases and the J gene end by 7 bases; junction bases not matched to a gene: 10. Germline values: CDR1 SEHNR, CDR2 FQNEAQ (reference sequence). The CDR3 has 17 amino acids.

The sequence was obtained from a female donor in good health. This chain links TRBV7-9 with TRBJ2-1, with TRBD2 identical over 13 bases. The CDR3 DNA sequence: TGTGCCAGCAGCTCAACCCGCGGACTAGCGGGAGTTAATGAGCAGTTCTTC. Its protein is CASSSTRGLAGVNEQFF.